This is a list of T cell receptor beta chains from one sample in a study of T cell responses to AZD1222 COVID-19 vaccine. TCRdb keeps only in-frame clones here, not all; method: immunoSEQ multiplex PCR. The sample holds around 110,000 clones, around 90% seen once. The sequencing here drew on peripheral blood, taken on day 0 of AZD1222 vaccination. The origin of the receptors is an adult in good health. Both conserved end residues are part of each CDR3. D genes are given only for firm matches. Clone size is stated in some rows and not others, as once, few, many or a class when expanded.

CDR3 length,D gene,J gene,clone size,V gene,CDR3 protein,CDR3 DNA
13,.,TRBJ1-2,.,TRBV3-1/TRBV3-2,CASRVNQGDGYTF,TGTGCCAGCAGAGTGAACCAGGGCGATGGCTACACCTTC
14,.,TRBJ1-2,.,TRBV7-2,CASSLAGRRVGSTF,TGTGCCAGCAGCTTAGCCGGGCGGCGGGTGGGGAGCACCTTC
19,.,TRBJ1-6,.,TRBV4-3,CASSQGGAGVSTYNSPLHF,TGCGCCAGCAGCCAAGGTGGGGCAGGCGTTTCAACCTATAATTCACCCCTCCACTTT
13,.,TRBJ1-2,once,TRBV12-3/TRBV12-4,CASSPSSKSGYTF,TGTGCCAGCAGTCCCTCATCGAAGAGTGGCTACACCTTC
14,.,TRBJ2-5,few,TRBV10-3,CAISGRRAQETQYF,TGTGCCATCAGTGGGCGGAGGGCCCAAGAGACCCAGTACTTC
15,TRBD1,TRBJ2-7,.,TRBV5-6,CASSSPGQGAHEQYF,TGTGCCAGCAGCTCCCCCGGACAGGGGGCCCACGAGCAGTACTTC
16,.,TRBJ2-5,.,TRBV7-3,CASSLTRGNAGETQYF,TGTGCCAGCAGCTTAACCCGAGGCAATGCGGGTGAGACCCAGTACTTC
17,.,TRBJ1-5,once,TRBV7-2,CASTQSVRAPGNQPQHF,TGTGCCAGCACCCAATCCGTTCGGGCGCCGGGCAATCAGCCCCAGCATTTT
14,.,TRBJ1-2,.,TRBV29-1,CSVDSVGGARGYTF,TGCAGCGTTGATTCCGTGGGGGGGGCGCGTGGCTACACCTTC
16,.,TRBJ2-7,.,TRBV6-5,CASSYSKSRSSYEQYF,TGTGCCAGCAGTTACTCGAAGTCACGCAGCTCCTACGAGCAGTACTTC
17,.,TRBJ2-2,.,TRBV5-6,CASSLLRLAGNTGELFF,TGTGCCAGCAGCTTGTTACGCCTAGCCGGTAACACCGGGGAGCTGTTTTTT
17,TRBD1,TRBJ1-4,once,TRBV5-8,CASSLFVSGQGKEKLFF,TGTGCCAGCAGCTTGTTTGTATCGGGACAGGGGAAGGAAAAACTGTTTTTT
16,TRBD2,TRBJ2-3,once,TRBV7-2,CASSQTSGSPADTQYF,TGTGCCAGCTCGCAGACCAGCGGGAGCCCGGCAGATACGCAGTATTTT
13,TRBD1,TRBJ1-2,.,TRBV6-5,CASTHRGLYGYTF,TGTGCCAGCACGCACAGGGGACTCTATGGCTACACCTTC
20,TRBD1,TRBJ2-7,.,TRBV7-9,CASSTQWGKQGQDSSYEQYF,TGTGCCAGCAGCACCCAATGGGGGAAACAGGGACAGGACAGCTCCTACGAGCAGTACTTC
14,.,TRBJ1-4,.,TRBV7-6,CASSPDPTNEKLFF,TGTGCCAGCAGCCCAGATCCAACTAATGAAAAACTGTTTTTT
14,TRBD1,TRBJ1-1,.,TRBV18,CASSPPGQGSEAFF,TGTGCCAGCTCACCACCAGGACAGGGGTCTGAAGCTTTCTTT
13,.,TRBJ2-3,.,TRBV28,CASSSGGTDTQYF,TGTGCCAGCAGTTCAGGGGGCACAGATACGCAGTATTTT
14,.,TRBJ1-3,.,TRBV9,CASSWGRGGNTIYF,TGTGCCAGCAGCTGGGGGAGAGGTGGAAACACCATATATTTT
15,.,TRBJ1-4,.,TRBV7-2,CASSLDPGSGEKLFF,TGTGCCAGCAGCTTAGATCCGGGATCTGGAGAAAAACTGTTTTTT
14,.,TRBJ1-1,.,TRBV2,CASSETGENTEAFF,TGTGCCAGCAGTGAAACGGGGGAGAACACTGAAGCTTTCTTT
15,.,TRBJ2-1,.,TRBV5-1,CASSLVPGTGNEQFF,TGCGCCAGCAGCTTGGTCCCAGGGACTGGAAATGAGCAGTTCTTC
15,TRBD1,TRBJ2-1,.,TRBV13,CASSLRDRAYNEQFF,TGTGCCAGCAGCTTAAGGGACAGGGCGTACAATGAGCAGTTCTTC
14,.,TRBJ1-3,.,TRBV7-9,CASSLEGSGNTIYF,TGTGCCAGCAGCTTAGAAGGCTCTGGAAACACCATATATTTT
15,TRBD1,TRBJ1-4,.,TRBV5-4,CASSQLGQKNEKLFF,TGTGCCAGCAGCCAGCTGGGACAGAAAAATGAAAAACTGTTTTTT
16,.,TRBJ1-4,.,TRBV6-6,CASTRGGLGANEKLFF,TGTGCCAGCACGCGAGGGGGGTTGGGGGCTAATGAAAAACTGTTTTTT
13,TRBD1,TRBJ1-1,.,TRBV19,CASSDRADTEAFF,TGTGCCAGTAGTGACAGGGCGGACACTGAAGCTTTCTTT
14,.,TRBJ1-1,.,TRBV11-2,CASSLWEGATEAFF,TGTGCCAGCAGCTTATGGGAAGGGGCCACTGAAGCTTTCTTT
15,TRBD2,TRBJ2-3,.,TRBV11-2,CASSLVLAGTDTQYF,TGTGCCAGCAGCTTAGTACTAGCGGGCACAGATACGCAGTATTTT